This TCR beta chain was found in a study of blood T cell repertoires in COVID-19. Repertoires were generated with immunoSEQ multiplex PCR, while TCRdb's copy carries only in-frame clones and drops some. Of about 17,000 clones in the sample, 81% are singletons; the top ten hold roughly 8%. Germline CDR1 GTSNPN, CDR2 SVGIG (reference sequence). V lost 1 base to trimming and J lost 7 bases, with 14 bases between them. CDR3 size: 15 residues. The rearrangement links TRBV30 to TRBJ1-6, with D perhaps matching TRBD1 (5 bases). Sequencing used peripheral blood. The receptor was derived from a man aged 60 to 69 with acute or convalescent COVID-19. DNA of the CDR3: TGTGCCTGGAGTGAGGGACTGGTCAGGAATTCACCCCTCCACTTT. It yields the protein CAWSEGLVRNSPLHF. Together with reference TRBV30 and TRBJ1-6, the CDR3 gives the full variable domain: SQTIHQWPATLVQPVGSPLSLECTVEGTSNPNLYWYRQAAGRGLQLLFYSVGIGQISSEVPQNLSASRPQDRQFILSSKKLLLSDSGFYLCAWSEGLVRNSPLHFGNGTRLTVT.